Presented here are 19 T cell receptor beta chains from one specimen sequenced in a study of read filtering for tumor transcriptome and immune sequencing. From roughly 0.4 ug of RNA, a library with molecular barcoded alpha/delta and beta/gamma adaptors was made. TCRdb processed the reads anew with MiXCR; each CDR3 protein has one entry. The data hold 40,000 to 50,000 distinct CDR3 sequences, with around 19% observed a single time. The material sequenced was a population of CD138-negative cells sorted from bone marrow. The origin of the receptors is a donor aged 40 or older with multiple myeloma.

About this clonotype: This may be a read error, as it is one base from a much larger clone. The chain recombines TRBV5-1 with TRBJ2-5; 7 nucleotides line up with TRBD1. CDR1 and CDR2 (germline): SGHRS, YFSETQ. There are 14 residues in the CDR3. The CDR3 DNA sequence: TGCGCCAGCAGTCGTGTAGGGGGCGCGGAGATCCAGTACTTC. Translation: CASSRVGGAEIQYF.

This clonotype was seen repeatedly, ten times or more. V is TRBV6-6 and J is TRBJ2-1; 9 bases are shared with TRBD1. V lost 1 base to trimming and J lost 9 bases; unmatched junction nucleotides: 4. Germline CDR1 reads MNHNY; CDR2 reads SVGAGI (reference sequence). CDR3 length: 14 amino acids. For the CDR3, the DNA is TGTGCCAGCAGTTACTGGACAGGGGAGGGTGAGCAGTTCTTC. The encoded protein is CASSYWTGEGEQFF.

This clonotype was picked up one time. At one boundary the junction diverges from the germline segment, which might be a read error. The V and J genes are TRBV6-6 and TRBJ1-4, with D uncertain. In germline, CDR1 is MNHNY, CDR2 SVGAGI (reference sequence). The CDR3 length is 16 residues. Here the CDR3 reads CAGSYPLHGTNEKLFF. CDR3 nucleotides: TGTGCCGGCAGTTACCCGCTCCACGGGACTAATGAAAAACTGTTTTTT.

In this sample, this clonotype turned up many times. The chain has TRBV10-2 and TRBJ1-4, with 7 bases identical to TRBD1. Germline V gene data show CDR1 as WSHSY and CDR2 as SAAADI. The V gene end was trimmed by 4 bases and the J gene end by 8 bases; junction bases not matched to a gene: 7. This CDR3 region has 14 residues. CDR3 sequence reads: CASSGDSLGEKLFF. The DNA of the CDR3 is TGCGCCAGCAGTGGGGACAGTCTTGGGGAAAAACTGTTTTTT.

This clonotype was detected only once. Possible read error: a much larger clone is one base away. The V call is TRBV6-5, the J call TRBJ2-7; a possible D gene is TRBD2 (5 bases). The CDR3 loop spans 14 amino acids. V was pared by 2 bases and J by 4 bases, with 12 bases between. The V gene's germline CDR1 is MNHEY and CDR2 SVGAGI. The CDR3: CASSYPLSGYEQYF. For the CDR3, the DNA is TGTGCCAGCAGTTACCCGTTGAGCGGTTACGAGCAGTACTTC.

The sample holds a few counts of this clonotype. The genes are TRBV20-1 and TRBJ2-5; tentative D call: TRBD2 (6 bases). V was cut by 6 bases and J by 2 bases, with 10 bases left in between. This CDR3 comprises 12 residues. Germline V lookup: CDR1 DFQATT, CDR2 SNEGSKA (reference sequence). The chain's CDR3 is CSAARGQETQYF. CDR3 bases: TGCAGTGCCGCACGGGGGCAAGAGACCCAGTACTTC.

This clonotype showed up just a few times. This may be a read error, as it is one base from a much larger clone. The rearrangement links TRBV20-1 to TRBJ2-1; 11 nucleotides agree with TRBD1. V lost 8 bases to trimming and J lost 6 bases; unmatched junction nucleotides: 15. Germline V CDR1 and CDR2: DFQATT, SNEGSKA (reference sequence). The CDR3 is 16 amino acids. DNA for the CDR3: TGCAGTAAGACTTTTACCGGGACAGGGGGTCTCAATGAGCAGTTCTTC. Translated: CSKTFTGTGGLNEQFF.

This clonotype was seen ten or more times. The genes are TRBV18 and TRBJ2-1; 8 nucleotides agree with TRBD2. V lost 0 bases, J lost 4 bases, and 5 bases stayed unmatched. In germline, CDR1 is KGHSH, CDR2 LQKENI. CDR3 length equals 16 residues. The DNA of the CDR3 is TGTGCCAGCTCACCACCATTTCCTAGCGGGTACAATGAGCAGTTCTTC. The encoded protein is CASSPPFPSGYNEQFF.

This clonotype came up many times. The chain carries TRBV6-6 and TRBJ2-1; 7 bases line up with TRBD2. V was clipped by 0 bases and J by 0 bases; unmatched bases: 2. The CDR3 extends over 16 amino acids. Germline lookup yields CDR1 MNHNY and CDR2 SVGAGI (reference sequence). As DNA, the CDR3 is TGTGCCAGCAGTTACTCCCGCGGGAGCTCCTACAATGAGCAGTTCTTC. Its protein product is CASSYSRGSSYNEQFF.

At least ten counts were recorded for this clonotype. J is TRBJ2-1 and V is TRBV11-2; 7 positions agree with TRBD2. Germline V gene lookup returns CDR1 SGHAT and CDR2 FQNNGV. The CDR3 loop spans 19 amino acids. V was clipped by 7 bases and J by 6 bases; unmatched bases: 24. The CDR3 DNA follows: TGTGCCAGCACCCCGGGGGTGCGGGGAGGGGTTATTCGATCCAATGAGCAGTTCTTC. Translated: CASTPGVRGGVIRSNEQFF.

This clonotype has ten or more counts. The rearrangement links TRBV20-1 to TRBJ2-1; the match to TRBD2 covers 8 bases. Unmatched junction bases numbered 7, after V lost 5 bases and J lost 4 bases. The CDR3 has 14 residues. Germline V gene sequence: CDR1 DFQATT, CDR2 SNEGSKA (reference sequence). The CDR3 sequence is CSASSGFLYNEQFF. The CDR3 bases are TGCAGTGCTTCTAGCGGGTTTCTATACAATGAGCAGTTCTTC.

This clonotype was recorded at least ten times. This chain's CDR3 is CSAKGGGNQPQHF. CDR3 nucleotides: TGCAGTGCTAAGGGGGGGGGGAATCAGCCCCAGCATTTT. The chain recombines TRBV20-1 with TRBJ1-5; D may be TRBD1 (6 bases). V lost 4 bases and J lost 4, with 11 bases in between. Germline V gene data show CDR1 as DFQATT and CDR2 as SNEGSKA (reference sequence). CDR3 length: 13 amino acids.

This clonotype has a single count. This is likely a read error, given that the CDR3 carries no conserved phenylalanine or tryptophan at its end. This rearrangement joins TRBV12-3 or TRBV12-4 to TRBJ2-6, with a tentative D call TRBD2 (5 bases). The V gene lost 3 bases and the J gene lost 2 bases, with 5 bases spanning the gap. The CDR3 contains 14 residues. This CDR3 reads CASSLGAGANVLTL. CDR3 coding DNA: TGTGCCAGCAGTTTGGGAGCTGGGGCCAACGTCCTGACTCTC.

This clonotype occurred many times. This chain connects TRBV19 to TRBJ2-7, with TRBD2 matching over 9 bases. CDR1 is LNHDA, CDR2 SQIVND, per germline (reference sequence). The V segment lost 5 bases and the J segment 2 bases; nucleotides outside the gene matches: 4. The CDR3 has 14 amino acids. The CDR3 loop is CASSSAGGPYEQYF. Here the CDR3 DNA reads TGTGCCAGTAGTTCTGCGGGAGGGCCCTACGAGCAGTACTTC.

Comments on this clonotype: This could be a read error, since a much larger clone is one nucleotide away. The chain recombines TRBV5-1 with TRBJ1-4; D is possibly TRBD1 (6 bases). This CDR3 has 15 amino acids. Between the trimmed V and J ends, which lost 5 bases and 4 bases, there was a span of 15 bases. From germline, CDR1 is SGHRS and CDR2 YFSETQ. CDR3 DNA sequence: TGCGCCAGCAGAACGGCAGGGGTGGATAATGAAAAACTGTTTTTT. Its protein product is CASRTAGVDNEKLFF.

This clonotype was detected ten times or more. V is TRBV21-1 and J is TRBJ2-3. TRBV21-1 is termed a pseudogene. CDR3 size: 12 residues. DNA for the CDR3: TGTGCCAGCGCACTTGGTACAGATACGCAGTATTTT. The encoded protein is CASALGTDTQYF.

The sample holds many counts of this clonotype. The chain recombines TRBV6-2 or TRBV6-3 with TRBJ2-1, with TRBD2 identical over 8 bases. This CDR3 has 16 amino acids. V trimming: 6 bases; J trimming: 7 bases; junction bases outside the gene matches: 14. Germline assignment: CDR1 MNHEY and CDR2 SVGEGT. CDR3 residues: CASRLGLLAVANEQFF. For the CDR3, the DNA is TGTGCCAGCAGACTCGGGTTACTAGCGGTAGCGAATGAGCAGTTCTTC.

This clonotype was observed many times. Here the CDR3 reads CASTAGGAISEAFF. CDR3 nucleotide sequence: TGTGCCAGTACCGCTGGGGGGGCAATCTCTGAAGCTTTCTTT. The V call is TRBV28, the J call TRBJ1-1; tentative D call: TRBD1 (6 bases). In germline, CDR1 is MDHEN, CDR2 SYDVKM. The CDR3 consists of 14 residues. V gave up 9 bases and J gave up 6 bases, with 20 bases separating them.

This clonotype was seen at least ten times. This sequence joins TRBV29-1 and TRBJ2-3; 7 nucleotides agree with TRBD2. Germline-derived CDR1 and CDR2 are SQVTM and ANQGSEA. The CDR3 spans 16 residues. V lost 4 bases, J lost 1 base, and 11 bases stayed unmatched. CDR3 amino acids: CSVVAREGPGTDTQYF. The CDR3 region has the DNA TGCAGCGTTGTGGCCAGGGAGGGGCCCGGCACAGATACGCAGTATTTT.